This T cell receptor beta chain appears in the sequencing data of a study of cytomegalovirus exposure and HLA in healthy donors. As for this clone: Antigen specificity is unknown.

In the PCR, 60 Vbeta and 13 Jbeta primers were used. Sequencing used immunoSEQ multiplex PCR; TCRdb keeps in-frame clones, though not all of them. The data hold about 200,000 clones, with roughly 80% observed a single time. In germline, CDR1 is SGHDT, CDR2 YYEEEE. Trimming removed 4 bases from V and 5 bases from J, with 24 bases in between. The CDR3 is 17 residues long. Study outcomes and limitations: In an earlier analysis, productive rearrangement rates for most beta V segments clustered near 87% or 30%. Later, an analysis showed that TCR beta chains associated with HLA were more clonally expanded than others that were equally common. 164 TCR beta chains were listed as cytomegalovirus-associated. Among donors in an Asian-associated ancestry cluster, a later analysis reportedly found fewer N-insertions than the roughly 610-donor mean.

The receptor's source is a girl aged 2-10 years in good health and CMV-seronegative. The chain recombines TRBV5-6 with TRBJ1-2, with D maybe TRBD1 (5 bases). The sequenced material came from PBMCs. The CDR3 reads CASSPRQLLQNGYGYTF. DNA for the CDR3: TGTGCCAGCAGCCCAAGACAGTTACTGCAGAACGGGTATGGCTACACCTTC.